These 27 T cell receptor beta chains originate from one sample sequenced in a study of Ad26.COV2.S vaccination and SARS-CoV-2 variants. TCRdb's table, derived via immunoSEQ multiplex PCR, lists solely in-frame clones and lacks some. The table lists roughly 380,000 clones, roughly nine tenths of them singletons. Sequences were derived from peripheral blood, sampled after recovery from COVID-19. The receptors were sampled from a human donor who had recovered from COVID-19.

In the case of this clone: This sample also contains other DNA sequences that code for the same CDR3. The V and J genes are TRBV3-1 (or the pseudogene TRBV3-2) and TRBJ1-1; D unresolved. The CDR3 has 13 amino acids. Germline values: CDR1 LGHDT, CDR2 YNNKEL (reference sequence). V lost 1 base and J 0 bases, leaving 3 bases between the germline ends. CDR3 region: CASSQVMNTEAFF. CDR3 DNA: TGTGCCAGCAGCCAAGTCATGAACACTGAAGCTTTCTTT.

The V gene is TRBV2, the J gene TRBJ1-1; D not certain. The V and J ends lost 6 bases and 3 bases respectively, with 11 bases between them. Germline assignment: CDR1 SNHLY and CDR2 FYNNEI. The CDR3 sequence is 13 residues long. The CDR3 protein is CASRVRADTEAFF. The DNA of the CDR3 is TGTGCCAGCAGGGTCCGGGCCGACACTGAAGCTTTCTTT.

This chain joins TRBV7-2 and TRBJ1-1; tentative D call: TRBD1 (5 bases). Trimming took off 5 bases at V and 0 bases at J, with 13 bases between the two ends. This CDR3 region has 15 residues. The germline V gene encodes CDR1 SGHTA and CDR2 FQGNSA. CDR3 nucleotides: TGTGCCAGCAGCCTCACTGGGGGGATGAACACTGAAGCTTTCTTT. As protein: CASSLTGGMNTEAFF.

The CDR3: CASRREMTGELFF. Written as DNA, the CDR3 is TGTGCCAGCCGACGGGAGATGACCGGGGAGCTGTTTTTT. This chain connects TRBV25-1 to TRBJ2-2; D possibly corresponds to TRBD2 (6 bases). V gave up 8 bases and J gave up 5 bases, with 12 bases separating them. CDR3 length: 13 amino acids. Germline CDR1 reads MGHDK; CDR2 reads SYGVNS.

CDR3 sequence (DNA): TGTGCCAGCTCACCACCTCGAACCCCCCAGGGCGCATCCCAAGAGACCCAGTACTTC. Its translation: CASSPPRTPQGASQETQYF. This chain uses TRBV18 with TRBJ2-5, with a tentative D call TRBD1 (5 bases). The CDR3 is 19 residues long. The V gene's germline CDR1 is KGHSH and CDR2 LQKENI. V lost 0 bases and J lost 1, with 21 bases in between.

This clone was counted between two and nine times. V usage is TRBV4-2 and J usage is TRBJ2-7; the match to TRBD2 covers 8 bases. This CDR3 has 15 residues. CDR1 is LGHNA and CDR2 is YNFKEQ in the germline V gene. Trimming removed 4 bases from V and 5 bases from J; junction bases left unmatched: 10. Here the CDR3 DNA reads TGTGCCAGCAGCCCTTCGGGGGGGGCAGGGAACGAGCAGTACTTC. Translating gives CASSPSGGAGNEQYF.

The chain has TRBV7-3 and TRBJ1-1; D ambiguous. This CDR3 spans 13 amino acids. Germline V gene data show CDR1 as SGHTA and CDR2 as FQGTGA. Trimming took 2 bases from V and 2 from J, leaving 6 bases between them. The CDR3 nucleotides read TGTGCCAGCAGCTTATATGGAAACACTGAAGCTTTCTTT. This codes for CASSLYGNTEAFF.

The chain carries TRBV5-1 and TRBJ1-6; 9 positions match TRBD1. This CDR3 is built from 19 residues. CDR1 SGHRS and CDR2 YFSETQ come from the germline V gene. V shed 4 bases and J 2 bases; nucleotides not matched to a gene: 13. The CDR3 protein is CASSVRGQGFSTYNSPLHF. The CDR3 DNA reads TGCGCCAGCAGCGTGCGAGGACAGGGGTTCAGCACCTATAATTCACCCCTCCACTTT.

A single count supports this clone. The chain has TRBV5-1 and TRBJ2-2; 9 nucleotides line up with TRBD2. The CDR3 has 15 amino acids. V trimming: 0 bases; J trimming: 7 bases; junction bases outside the gene matches: 4. Germline V gene lookup returns CDR1 SGHRS and CDR2 YFSETQ. The CDR3 DNA follows: TGCGCCAGCAGCTTGGGGGGACTAGCAGGCGGGGAGCTGTTTTTT. Amino acids: CASSLGGLAGGELFF. The full variable domain, rest sourced from reference TRBV5-1 and TRBJ2-2, is KAGVTQTPRYLIKTRGQQVTLSCSPISGHRSVSWYQQTPGQGLQFLFEYFSETQRNKGNFPGRFSGRQFSNSRSEMNVSTLELGDSALYLCASSLGGLAGGELFFGEGSRLTVL.

This chain uses TRBV29-1 with TRBJ2-7; 11 positions match TRBD1. Germline values: CDR1 SQVTM, CDR2 ANQGSEA. V lost 4 bases, J lost 2 bases, and 7 bases stayed unmatched. The CDR3 totals 15 residues. The CDR3 DNA follows: TGCAGCGTTGGAAGTCGGGACAGGGGGACCTACGAGCAGTACTTC. Protein: CSVGSRDRGTYEQYF.

The chain is built from TRBV5-5 and TRBJ2-7, with a tentative D call TRBD1 (5 bases). This CDR3 is built from 15 residues. Germline lookup yields CDR1 SGHKS and CDR2 YYEKEE (reference sequence). Trimming shortened V by 4 bases and J by 2 bases, and 16 bases separated the two germline ends. The CDR3 coding sequence is TGTGCCAGCAGCCTAAATCCTACAGGTCCCTACGAGCAGTACTTC. Amino acids: CASSLNPTGPYEQYF.

The rearrangement uses TRBV4-1 and TRBJ2-7, with 7 positions matching TRBD1. The J segment lost 2 bases and the V segment lost 4 bases, leaving 5 bases of the junction unmatched. From germline, CDR1 is MGHRA and CDR2 YSYEKL. The CDR3 covers 14 residues. The CDR3 DNA follows: TGCGCCAGCAGCCTAAGAAGGGGGCCCTACGAGCAGTACTTC. Protein sequence: CASSLRRGPYEQYF.

The rearrangement links TRBV25-1 to TRBJ1-4; D gene uncertain. Trimming took 5 bases from V and 0 from J, leaving 10 bases between them. The CDR3 consists of 15 residues. CDR1 and CDR2 (germline): MGHDK, SYGVNS. The CDR3: CASSRWSATNEKLFF. CDR3 DNA: TGTGCCAGCAGTCGGTGGTCGGCAACTAATGAAAAACTGTTTTTT. Complete variable domain (other parts from reference TRBV25-1 and TRBJ1-4): EADIYQTPRYLVIGTGKKITLECSQTMGHDKMYWYQQDPGMELHLIHYSYGVNSTEKGDLSSESTVSRIRTEHFPLTLESARPSHTSQYLCASSRWSATNEKLFFGSGTQLSVL.

The chain combines TRBV6-5 with TRBJ2-7, with D possibly TRBD1 on 5 matching bases. The CDR3 length is 15 residues. The germline gives CDR1 MNHEY, CDR2 SVGAGI. V was clipped by 6 bases and J by 1 base, with 16 bases between them. The CDR3 reads CASSASVTASYEQYF. CDR3 sequence (DNA): TGTGCCAGCAGCGCCTCCGTGACAGCTTCCTACGAGCAGTACTTC.

The chain recombines TRBV19 with TRBJ2-6; the match to TRBD2 covers 15 bases. The CDR3 is made up of 16 amino acids. Per germline, CDR1 LNHDA and CDR2 SQIVND (reference sequence). Losses at the gene ends were 9 bases for V and 3 bases for J; bases not matched to a gene: 3. The CDR3 reads CASGLAGGLGANVLTF. CDR3 DNA: TGTGCCAGCGGACTAGCGGGGGGGCTTGGGGCCAACGTCCTGACTTTC.

V is TRBV12-2 and J is TRBJ2-7; TRBD2 is taken as the D call from the table, unchecked against the DNA. TRBV12-2 is tagged as a pseudogene. The CDR3 is made up of 14 amino acids. This CDR3 is CASRIRTRAYEQYF. In DNA form, the CDR3 reads TGTGCAAGTCGCATCCGGACTAGAGCATACGAGCAGTACTTC.

The V call is TRBV7-9, the J call TRBJ2-7; D is perhaps TRBD1 (5 bases). CDR1 and CDR2 (germline): SEHNR, FQNEAQ (reference sequence). The CDR3 is 12 residues long. The V end was cut by 10 bases, the J end by 2 bases, with 12 bases between. The CDR3 loop is CAIQGKPYEQYF. The CDR3 DNA reads TGTGCCATCCAGGGAAAACCCTACGAGCAGTACTTC.

The V gene is TRBV20-1, the J gene TRBJ2-5; a possible D gene is TRBD2 (5 bases). Trimming took off 8 bases at V and 5 bases at J, with 12 bases between the two ends. CDR3 length equals 11 residues. The germline V gene encodes CDR1 DFQATT and CDR2 SNEGSKA (reference sequence). CDR3 region: CSSGSKETQYF. The CDR3 coding sequence is TGCAGTTCGGGAAGTAAGGAGACCCAGTACTTC.

The rearrangement joins TRBV25-1 to TRBJ2-1; the D is unclear. Germline CDR1 and CDR2: MGHDK and SYGVNS. The CDR3 is made up of 10 amino acids. V lost 7 bases to trimming and J lost 7 bases, with 5 bases between them. The chain's CDR3 is CASKSNEQFF. The CDR3 DNA follows: TGTGCCAGCAAAAGTAATGAGCAGTTCTTC.

The rearrangement joins TRBV16 to TRBJ2-4, with TRBD2 as a possible D gene (6 bases). Germline values: CDR1 KGHSY, CDR2 FQNENV. The CDR3 is 13 residues long. Between the trimmed V and J ends, which lost 4 bases and 3 bases, there was a span of 7 bases. Written as DNA, the CDR3 is TGTGCCAGCAGCCGGGGGGTCAAAAACATTCAGTACTTC. Protein product: CASSRGVKNIQYF.

V gene TRBV28 combines with J gene TRBJ1-1; D unclear. CDR1 is MDHEN and CDR2 is SYDVKM in the germline V gene. Trimming cost V 3 bases and J 5 bases, with 10 bases left between them. This CDR3 comprises 13 residues. The CDR3 coding sequence is TGTGCCAGCAGTTTCTCGGGGTATACTGAAGCTTTCTTT. This codes for CASSFSGYTEAFF.

The chain couples TRBV9 to TRBJ2-7; TRBD2 matches at 12 bases. V lost 0 bases and J lost 7; bases outside the gene matches: 8. Germline CDR1 reads SGDLS; CDR2 reads YYNGEE. The length of the CDR3 is 16 residues. CDR3: CASSVDPSGGAREQYF. Written as DNA, the CDR3 is TGTGCCAGCAGCGTAGATCCTAGCGGGGGGGCTCGGGAGCAGTACTTC.

V is TRBV12-5 and J is TRBJ1-2, with 10 bases lining up with TRBD1. The CDR3 spans 16 residues. The V gene end was trimmed by 7 bases and the J gene end by 1 base; junction bases not matched to a gene: 9. Germline V gene data show CDR1 as LGHNT and CDR2 as FRNRAP. The CDR3 region has the DNA TGTGCTAGTGCCGGGGGGACAGGGGAAGATAACTATGGCTACACCTTC. Its protein product is CASAGGTGEDNYGYTF.

This sequence joins TRBV4-3 and TRBJ1-2, with D possibly matching TRBD1 (6 bases). The CDR3 consists of 17 residues. Germline CDR1 reads LGHNA; CDR2 reads YSLEER. Trimming took 0 bases from V and 4 from J, leaving 18 bases between them. CDR3 in amino acids: CASSQDLGGTIPYGYTF. The DNA of the CDR3 is TGCGCCAGCAGCCAAGACTTGGGTGGGACAATCCCCTATGGCTACACCTTC.

This sequence joins TRBV6-5 and TRBJ1-4; no reliable D call. Germline V lookup: CDR1 MNHEY, CDR2 SVGAGI. V was pared by 0 bases and J by 5 bases, with 4 bases between. The CDR3 covers 13 residues. The CDR3 sequence: CASSYSQNEKLFF. The CDR3 DNA sequence: TGTGCCAGCAGTTACTCTCAGAATGAAAAACTGTTTTTT.

The gene calls are TRBV4-1 and TRBJ2-3, with 14 bases matching TRBD2. Germline V CDR1 and CDR2: MGHRA, YSYEKL. V lost 1 base and J lost 7; bases outside the gene matches: 10. The CDR3 sequence is 18 residues long. The CDR3 spells CASSQGTSGGPTVHTQYF. Written as DNA, the CDR3 is TGCGCCAGCAGCCAAGGGACTAGCGGGGGGCCTACCGTGCATACGCAGTATTTT.

The chain uses TRBV5-1 and TRBJ2-3, with D tentatively TRBD2 (5 bases). V was shortened by 0 bases and J by 6 bases, with 14 bases between the two germline ends. Germline CDR1 and CDR2: SGHRS and YFSETQ. The CDR3 extends over 15 amino acids. CDR3 in DNA: TGCGCCAGCAGCTTGGAAGCGGCCCACGGGGATACGCAGTATTTT. Translating it yields CASSLEAAHGDTQYF.